This record covers a single T cell receptor (beta chain). The antigen this receptor binds is unknown. Base quality data are lacking; no much larger clone is found one base away. The entry originates in a study of blood T cell repertoires in COVID-19 (dated by TCRdb to 2018 to 2021). A note on the overall study: Samples covering the acute and convalescent phases of COVID-19 were provided by collaborators in the United States, Italy and Spain. The prospective study material was composed of cDNA or gDNA derived from T cells, B-cell-depleted T cells, or PBMCs. Subjects who had been exposed to COVID-19, were actively infected with it, or had recovered from it provided the deeply sampled blood TCRbeta repertoires that made up the dataset. The repertoires were released in a freely available public database meant as a resource for research on the immune response to SARS-CoV-2. The samples were drawn from the first 160 participants of the ongoing ImmuneRACE study and from about 1,200 subjects provided by 6 global collaborators. Sample metadata almost always included a de-identified subject ID, COVID-19 status, age in years and sex. HLA class I and class II types, where available, came from metadata supplied by the sample provider rather than from assay-based typing. General conclusions and limits of the study: Clinical and demographic metadata were provided uncurated, with the amount varying by source and participant.

The collaborating institutions used their own protocols to collect whole blood in K2EDTA tubes. For TCRbeta analysis, collaborators shipped samples in one of three forms: frozen whole blood, isolated PBMCs, or DNA extracted from either of those sample types. The V end gives up 8 bases and the J end 9 bases, leaving 3 bases in the junction not matched to a gene. CDR1 SEHNR and CDR2 FQNEAQ are derived from the germline V gene (reference sequence). From the cysteine through the phenylalanine, the CDR3 covers 11 amino acids. Only the CDR3 portion is preserved as DNA: 33 bases, with reading frame beginning at the first base. TCRbeta CDR3 regions were amplified from genomic DNA by means of the immunoSEQ Assay, a bias-controlled multiplex PCR. In the authors' own workflow: The number of nucleated cells in each sample was estimated from the amplification of reference gene primers within the assay. To quantify the absolute abundance of each unique TCRbeta CDR3 rearrangement, sequence reads were collapsed and filtered. For each sample, productive Simpson clonality was calculated by taking the square root of Simpson's diversity index across productive rearrangements. The source is immuneACCESS, and TCRdb retained only in-frame sequences with V and J called. Part of the clones is not carried over; for the studies checked, unresolved V genes explain less than half of this, and the remainder is unexplained. V and J calls and clone size come straight from that table; D and trimming were deduced from the DNA. Present in this sample are some 180,000 clones, around 81% of which were seen just once. The ten top clones hold 11% of the sample.

This chain joins TRBV7-9 to TRBJ2-4, and TRBD2 matches 8 of the central bases. Sequencing was carried out using peripheral blood. The sequence was collected from a man aged 70-80 years with active or convalescent COVID-19. The sequenced DNA: TGTGCCAGCCGGGAGGGGCCCATTCAGTACTTC. It specifies CASREGPIQYF.